This TCR beta chain was documented in a study of blood T cell repertoires in COVID-19. The CDR3 spans 16 residues. CDR1 KGHSY and CDR2 FQNENV come from the germline V gene. V was trimmed by 1 base and J by 0 bases, leaving 10 bases between them. This clone occurred once. Sequencing was performed with immunoSEQ multiplex PCR; in TCRdb, only in-frame clones are kept and a portion is missing. The data show over 250,000 clones, with around 90% seen just once and more than 0.95% held by the top ten. Source material: PBMCs or T cells enriched from blood (not recorded which). The chain is built from TRBV16 and TRBJ1-3; D not resolved. This TCR was sampled from a woman younger than 45 who had recovered from COVID-19. Written as DNA, the CDR3 is TGTGCCAGCAGCCAATTGGGCGCTAACTCTGGAAACACCATATATTTT. Residues: CASSQLGANSGNTIYF.